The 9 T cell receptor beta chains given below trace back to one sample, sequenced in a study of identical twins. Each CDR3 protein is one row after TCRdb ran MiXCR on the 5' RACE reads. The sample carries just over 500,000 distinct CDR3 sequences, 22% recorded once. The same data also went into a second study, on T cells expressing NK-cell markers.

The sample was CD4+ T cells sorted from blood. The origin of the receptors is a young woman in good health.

CDR3 sequence reads: CASSLLEYEQYF. CDR3 sequence (DNA): TGTGCCAGCAGTTTATTGGAGTACGAGCAGTACTTC. The J gene is TRBJ2-7, the V gene TRBV28, with D hard to call. Germline CDR1 is MDHEN and CDR2 is SYDVKM. The ends were cut back, 1 base at V and 4 bases at J, with 5 bases in the middle. The CDR3 is 12 amino acids.

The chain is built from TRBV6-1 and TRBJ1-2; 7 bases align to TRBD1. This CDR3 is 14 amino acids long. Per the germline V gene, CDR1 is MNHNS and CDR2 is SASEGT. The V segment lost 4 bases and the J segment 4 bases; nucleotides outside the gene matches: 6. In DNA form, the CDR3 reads TGTGCCAGCAGTGCAAACAGGGGTGGCTATGGCTACACCTTC. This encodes CASSANRGGYGYTF.

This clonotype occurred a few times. CDR3 in DNA: TGTGCCAGCAGCTTAGCCCAACGGAATGAGCAGTTCTTC. This encodes CASSLAQRNEQFF. The gene calls are TRBV7-9 and TRBJ2-1; D unresolved. From germline, CDR1 is SEHNR and CDR2 FQNEAQ (reference sequence). V was clipped by 0 bases and J by 7 bases, with 7 bases between them. This CDR3 region has 13 residues.

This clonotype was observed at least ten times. CDR3 protein: CASSQGQGYNEQFF. CDR3 nucleotides: TGCGCCAGCAGCCAGGGACAGGGTTACAATGAGCAGTTCTTC. V is TRBV5-1 and J is TRBJ2-1; 9 bases match TRBD1. Losses at the gene ends were 4 bases for V and 4 bases for J; bases not matched to a gene: 3. Germline V gene data show CDR1 as SGHRS and CDR2 as YFSETQ. CDR3 size: 14 residues.

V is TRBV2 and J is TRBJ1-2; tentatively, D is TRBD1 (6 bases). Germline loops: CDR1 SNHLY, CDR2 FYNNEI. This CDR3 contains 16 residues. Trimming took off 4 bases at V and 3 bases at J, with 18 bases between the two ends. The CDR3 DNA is TGTGCCAGCAGTGGAGATAGGGCCGGGACACACTATGGCTACACCTTC. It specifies CASSGDRAGTHYGYTF.

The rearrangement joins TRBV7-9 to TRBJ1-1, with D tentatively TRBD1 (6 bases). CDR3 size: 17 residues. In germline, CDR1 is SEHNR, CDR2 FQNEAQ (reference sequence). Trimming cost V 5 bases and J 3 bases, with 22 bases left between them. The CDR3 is CASSGRQALTMHTEAFF. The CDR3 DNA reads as TGTGCCAGCAGCGGGAGACAGGCACTAACGATGCACACTGAAGCTTTCTTT.

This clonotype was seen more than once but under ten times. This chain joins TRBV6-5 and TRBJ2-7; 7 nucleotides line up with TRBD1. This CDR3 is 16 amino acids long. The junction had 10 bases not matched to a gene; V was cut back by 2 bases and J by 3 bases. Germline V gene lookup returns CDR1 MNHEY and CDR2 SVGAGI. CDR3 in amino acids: CASSYTHRDRRYEQYF. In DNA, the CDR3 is TGTGCCAGCAGTTACACCCACCGGGACAGACGCTACGAGCAGTACTTC.

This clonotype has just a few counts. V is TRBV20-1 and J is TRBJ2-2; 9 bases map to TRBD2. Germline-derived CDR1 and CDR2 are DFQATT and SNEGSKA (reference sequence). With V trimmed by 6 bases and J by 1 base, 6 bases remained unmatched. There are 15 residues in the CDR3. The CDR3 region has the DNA TGCAGTGCCCCCCTAGCGGGAAAGAACACCGGGGAGCTGTTTTTT. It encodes CSAPLAGKNTGELFF.

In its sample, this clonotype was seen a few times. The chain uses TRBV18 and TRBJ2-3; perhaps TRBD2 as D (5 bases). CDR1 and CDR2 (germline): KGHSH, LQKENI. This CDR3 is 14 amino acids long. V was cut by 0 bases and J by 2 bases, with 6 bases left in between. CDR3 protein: CASSPPRATDTQYF. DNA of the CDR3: TGTGCCAGCTCACCACCGAGGGCCACAGATACGCAGTATTTT.